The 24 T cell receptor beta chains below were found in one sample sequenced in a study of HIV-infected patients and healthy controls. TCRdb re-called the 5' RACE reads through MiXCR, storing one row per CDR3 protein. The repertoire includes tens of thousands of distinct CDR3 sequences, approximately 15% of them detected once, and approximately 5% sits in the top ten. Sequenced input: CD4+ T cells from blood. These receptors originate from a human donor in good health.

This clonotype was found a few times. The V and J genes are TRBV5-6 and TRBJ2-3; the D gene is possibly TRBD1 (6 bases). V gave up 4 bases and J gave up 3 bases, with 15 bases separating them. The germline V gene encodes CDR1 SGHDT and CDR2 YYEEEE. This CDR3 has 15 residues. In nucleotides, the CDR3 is TGTGCCAGCAGCGAATTTGGGGGCTTGACAGATACGCAGTATTTT. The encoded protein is CASSEFGGLTDTQYF.

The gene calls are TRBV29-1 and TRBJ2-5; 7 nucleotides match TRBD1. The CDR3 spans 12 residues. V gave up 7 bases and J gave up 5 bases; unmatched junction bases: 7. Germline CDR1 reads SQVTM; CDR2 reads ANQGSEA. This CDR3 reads CSAKTGTETQYF. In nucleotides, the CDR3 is TGCAGCGCCAAGACAGGGACGGAGACCCAGTACTTC.

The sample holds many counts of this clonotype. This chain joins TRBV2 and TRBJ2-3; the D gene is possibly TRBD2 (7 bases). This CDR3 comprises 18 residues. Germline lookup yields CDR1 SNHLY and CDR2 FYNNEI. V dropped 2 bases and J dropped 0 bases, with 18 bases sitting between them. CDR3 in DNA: TGTGCCAGCAGTGAAAGTGAGGGGGGGCCCTTAAGCACAGATACGCAGTATTTT. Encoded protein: CASSESEGGPLSTDTQYF.

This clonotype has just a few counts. The DNA for the CDR3 is TGTGCCAGCAGGCCACAGGGTTCCACAGATACGCAGTATTTT. It specifies CASRPQGSTDTQYF. The V gene is TRBV5-4, the J gene TRBJ2-3; weak D call: TRBD1 (6 bases). V lost 5 bases and J lost 2, with 12 bases in between. The CDR3 runs to 14 residues. Germline V CDR1 and CDR2: SGHNT, YYREEE (reference sequence).

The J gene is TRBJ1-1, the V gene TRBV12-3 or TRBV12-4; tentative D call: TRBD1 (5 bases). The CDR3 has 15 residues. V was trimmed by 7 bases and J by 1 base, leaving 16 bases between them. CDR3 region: CASNRMGGANTEAFF. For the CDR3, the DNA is TGTGCCAGCAATAGGATGGGGGGAGCGAACACTGAAGCTTTCTTT.

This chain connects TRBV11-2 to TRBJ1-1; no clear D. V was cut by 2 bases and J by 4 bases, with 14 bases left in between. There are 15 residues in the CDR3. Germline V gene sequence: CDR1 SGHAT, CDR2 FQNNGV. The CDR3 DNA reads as TGTGCCAGCAGCTTATGGTTGGCCCGGGGCACTGAAGCTTTCTTT. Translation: CASSLWLARGTEAFF. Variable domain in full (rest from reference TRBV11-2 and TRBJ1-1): EAGVAQSPRYKIIEKRQSVAFWCNPISGHATLYWYQQILGQGPKLLIQFQNNGVVDDSQLPKDRFSAERLKGVDSTLKIQPAKLEDSAVYLCASSLWLARGTEAFFGQGTRLTVV.

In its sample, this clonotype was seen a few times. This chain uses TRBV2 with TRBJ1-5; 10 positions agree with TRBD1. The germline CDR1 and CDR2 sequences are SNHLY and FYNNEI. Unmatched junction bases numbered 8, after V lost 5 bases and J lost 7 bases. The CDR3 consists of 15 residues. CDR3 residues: CASSQTGGAGQPQHF. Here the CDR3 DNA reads TGTGCCAGCAGTCAGACAGGGGGCGCAGGGCAGCCCCAGCATTTT. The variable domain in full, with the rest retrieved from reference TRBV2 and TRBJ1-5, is EPEVTQTPSHQVTQMGQEVILRCVPISNHLYFYWYRQILGQKVEFLVSFYNNEISEKSEIFDDQFSVERPDGSNFTLKIRSTKLEDSAMYFCASSQTGGAGQPQHFGDGTRLSIL.

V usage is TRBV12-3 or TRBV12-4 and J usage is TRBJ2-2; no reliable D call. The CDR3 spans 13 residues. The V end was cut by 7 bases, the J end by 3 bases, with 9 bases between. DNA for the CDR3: TGTGCCAGCAAGTACGATTACACCGGGGAGCTGTTTTTT. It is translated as CASKYDYTGELFF.

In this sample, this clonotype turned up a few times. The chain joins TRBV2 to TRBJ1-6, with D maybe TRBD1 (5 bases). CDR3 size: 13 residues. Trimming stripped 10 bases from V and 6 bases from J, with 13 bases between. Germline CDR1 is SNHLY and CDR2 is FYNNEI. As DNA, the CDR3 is TGTGCCAATCATGGGGACCTTAATTCACCCCTCCACTTT. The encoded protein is CANHGDLNSPLHF.

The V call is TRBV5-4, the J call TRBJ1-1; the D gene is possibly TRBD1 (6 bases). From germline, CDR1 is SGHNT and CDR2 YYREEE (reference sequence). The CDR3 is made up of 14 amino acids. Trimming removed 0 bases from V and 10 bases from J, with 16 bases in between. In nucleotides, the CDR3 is TGTGCCAGCAGCTTGGTCGATGGGGGGCGGGGAGCTTTCTTT. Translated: CASSLVDGGRGAFF. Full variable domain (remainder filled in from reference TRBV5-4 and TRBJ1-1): ETGVTQSPTHLIKTRGQQVTLRCSSQSGHNTVSWYQQALGQGPQFIFQYYREEENGRGNFPPRFSGLQFPNYSSELNVNALELDDSALYLCASSLVDGGRGAFFGQGTRLTVV.

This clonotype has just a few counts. The DNA of the CDR3 is TGTGCCAGCAGTGAGGACAGTCTCACTGAAGCTTTCTTT. Translated, it gives CASSEDSLTEAFF. This chain joins TRBV7-3 and TRBJ1-1; D may be TRBD1 (6 bases). With 6 bases removed from V and 4 bases from J, the gap between germline ends came to 12 bases. This CDR3 has 13 amino acids. The germline V gene has CDR1 SGHTA and CDR2 FQGTGA.

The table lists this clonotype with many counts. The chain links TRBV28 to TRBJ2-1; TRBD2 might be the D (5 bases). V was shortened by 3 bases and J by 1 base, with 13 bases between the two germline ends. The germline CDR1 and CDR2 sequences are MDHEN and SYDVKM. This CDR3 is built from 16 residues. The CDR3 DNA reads TGTGCCAGCAGTTTTTCAAACGGGGTTTCCTACAATGAGCAGTTCTTC. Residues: CASSFSNGVSYNEQFF.

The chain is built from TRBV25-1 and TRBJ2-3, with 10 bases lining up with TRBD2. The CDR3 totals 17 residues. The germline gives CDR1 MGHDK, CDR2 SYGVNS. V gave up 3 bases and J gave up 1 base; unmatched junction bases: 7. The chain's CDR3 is CASSEWIAGGRTDTQYF. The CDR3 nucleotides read TGTGCCAGCAGTGAGTGGATAGCGGGGGGCCGCACAGATACGCAGTATTTT.

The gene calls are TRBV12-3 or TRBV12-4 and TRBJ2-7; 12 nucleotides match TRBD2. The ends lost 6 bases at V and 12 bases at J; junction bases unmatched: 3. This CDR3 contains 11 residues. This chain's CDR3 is CASSQGLAGYF. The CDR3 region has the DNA TGTGCCAGCAGCCAGGGACTAGCGGGGTACTTC.

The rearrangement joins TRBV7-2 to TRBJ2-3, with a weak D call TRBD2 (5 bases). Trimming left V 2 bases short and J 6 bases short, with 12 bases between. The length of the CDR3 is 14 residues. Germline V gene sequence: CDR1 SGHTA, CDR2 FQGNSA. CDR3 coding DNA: TGTGCCAGCAGCTTAACCCTAGCCCCGGATACGCAGTATTTT. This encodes CASSLTLAPDTQYF.

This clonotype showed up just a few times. The DNA of the CDR3 is TGTGCCAGCAGCCCACGGACAGGGGGGGACTGGGGCACTGAAGCTTTCTTT. This codes for CASSPRTGGDWGTEAFF. The rearrangement links TRBV14 to TRBJ1-1, with TRBD1 matching over 10 bases. This CDR3 comprises 17 residues. CDR1 and CDR2 (germline): SGHDN, FVKESK. The trim removed 4 bases at V and 4 bases at J, leaving 12 bases unmatched. Based on the CDR3 plus reference TRBV14 and TRBJ1-1, the full variable domain is EAGVTQFPSHSVIEKGQTVTLRCDPISGHDNLYWYRRVMGKEIKFLLHFVKESKQDESGMPNNRFLAERTGGTYSTLKVQPAELEDSGVYFCASSPRTGGDWGTEAFFGQGTRLTVV.

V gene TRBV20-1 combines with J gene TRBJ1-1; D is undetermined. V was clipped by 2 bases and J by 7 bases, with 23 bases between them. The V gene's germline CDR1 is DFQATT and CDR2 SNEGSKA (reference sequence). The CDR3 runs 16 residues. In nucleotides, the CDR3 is TGCAGTGCTAGACCTCAAACCGGGATCCTAAACCTTGAAGCTTTCTTT. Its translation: CSARPQTGILNLEAFF.

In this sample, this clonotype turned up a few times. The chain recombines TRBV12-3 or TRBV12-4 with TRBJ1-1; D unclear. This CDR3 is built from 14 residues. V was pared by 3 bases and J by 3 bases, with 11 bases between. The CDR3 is CASSFWVVDTEAFF. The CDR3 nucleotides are TGTGCCAGCAGTTTTTGGGTGGTCGACACTGAAGCTTTCTTT.

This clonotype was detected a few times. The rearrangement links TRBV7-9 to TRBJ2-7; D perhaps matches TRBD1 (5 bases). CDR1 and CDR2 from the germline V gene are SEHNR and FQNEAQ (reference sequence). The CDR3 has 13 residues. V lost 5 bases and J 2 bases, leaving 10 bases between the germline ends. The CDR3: CASSRGRTYEQYF. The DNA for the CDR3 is TGTGCCAGCAGCAGGGGAAGGACCTACGAGCAGTACTTC.

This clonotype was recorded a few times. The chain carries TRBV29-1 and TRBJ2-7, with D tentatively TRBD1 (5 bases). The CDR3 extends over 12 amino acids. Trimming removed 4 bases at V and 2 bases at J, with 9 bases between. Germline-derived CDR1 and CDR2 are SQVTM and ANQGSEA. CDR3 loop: CSVVGHTYEQYF. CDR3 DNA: TGCAGCGTTGTAGGACACACCTACGAGCAGTACTTC.

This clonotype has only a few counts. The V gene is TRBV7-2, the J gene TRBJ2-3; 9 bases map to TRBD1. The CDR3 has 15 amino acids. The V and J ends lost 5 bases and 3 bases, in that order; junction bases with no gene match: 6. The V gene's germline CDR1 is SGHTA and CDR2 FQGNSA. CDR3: CASSAWDRETDTQYF. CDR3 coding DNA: TGTGCCAGCAGCGCCTGGGACAGGGAGACAGATACGCAGTATTTT.

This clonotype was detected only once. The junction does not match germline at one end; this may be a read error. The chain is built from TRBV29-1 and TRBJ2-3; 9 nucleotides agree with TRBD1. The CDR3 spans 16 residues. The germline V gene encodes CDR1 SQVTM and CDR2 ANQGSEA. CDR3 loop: CSVRDTGGGSKDTQYF. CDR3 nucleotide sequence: TGCAGCGTTCGGGATACAGGGGGCGGTAGCAAAGATACGCAGTATTTT.

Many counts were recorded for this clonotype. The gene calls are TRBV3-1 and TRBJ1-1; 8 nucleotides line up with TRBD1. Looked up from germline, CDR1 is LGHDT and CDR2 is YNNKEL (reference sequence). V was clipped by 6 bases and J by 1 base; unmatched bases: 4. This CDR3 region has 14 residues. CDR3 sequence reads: CASRVQGGNTEAFF. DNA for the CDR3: TGTGCCAGCAGGGTACAGGGGGGGAACACTGAAGCTTTCTTT.

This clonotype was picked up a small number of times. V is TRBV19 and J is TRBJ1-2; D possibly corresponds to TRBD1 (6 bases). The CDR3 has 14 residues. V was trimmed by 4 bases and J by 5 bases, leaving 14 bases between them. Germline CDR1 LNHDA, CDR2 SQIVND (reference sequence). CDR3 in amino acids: CASSTRTERYGYTF. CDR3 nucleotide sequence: TGTGCCAGTAGTACCAGGACAGAAAGATATGGCTACACCTTC.